There are a few counts of the clone carrying this TCR beta chain. The data were taken from a study of cytomegalovirus exposure and HLA in healthy donors. With 60 Vbeta and 13 Jbeta primers, the PCR was carried out. Measured with immunoSEQ multiplex PCR; TCRdb has only the in-frame clones, and not every one. Of nearly 110,000 clones listed, around 75% were seen once; the top ten hold 2.5% to 3%. The TCR comes from a male donor in good health and CMV-seropositive. The sequenced sample was PBMCs.

CDR3 nucleotide sequence: TGTGCCGGTCTCGGGACAGGGAGGAATTCACCCCTCCACTTT. The encoded protein is CAGLGTGRNSPLHF. The V and J genes are TRBV2 and TRBJ1-6; 9 nucleotides align to TRBD1. The CDR3 covers 14 residues. J was trimmed by 7 bases and V by 11 bases; bases with no gene match: 9. Germline CDR1 SNHLY, CDR2 FYNNEI.